Listed here is a single T cell receptor beta chain. Per the germline V gene, CDR1 is LGHDT and CDR2 is YNNKEL (reference sequence). This CDR3 has 14 residues. V dropped 0 bases and J dropped 3 bases, with 8 bases sitting between them. As processed by the authors: Amplification from reference gene primers served as the basis for estimated nucleated cell counts. The assay was immunoSEQ multiplex PCR, and TCRdb's table has in-frame clones only and misses some. V and J calls and clone size follow that table, whereas D and trimming were derived from the DNA. Seen here are about 200,000 clones, around 80% observed once, and the top ten hold 7% to 8.5%. The source of the sample is a study of blood T cell repertoires in COVID-19. For the study at large: Sites in the United States, Italy and Spain provided acute and convalescent COVID-19 samples.

The chain combines TRBV3-1 (or the pseudogene TRBV3-2) with TRBJ2-5; D ambiguous. The sequence came from a middle-aged woman with acute COVID-19. The specimen was PBMCs or T cells enriched from blood (not recorded which). The CDR3 coding sequence is TGTGCCAGCAGCCAAGAAGTGAGGAAAGAGACCCAGTACTTC. Translated: CASSQEVRKETQYF.